This record looks at one T cell receptor (beta chain) sequence and its context. What it binds is not known. The entry originates in a study of T cells in narcolepsy. Study in general: Healthy controls were enrolled alongside patients with narcolepsy type 1 or type 2.

Germline V lookup: CDR1 SGHNT, CDR2 YYREEE (reference sequence). This CDR3 comprises 16 residues. Between the trimmed V and J ends, which lost 4 bases and 0 bases, there was a span of 14 bases. Libraries were prepared by immunoSEQ multiplex PCR; TCRdb keeps only in-frame clonotypes and omits some of them. The profile covers about 30,000 clones, with around 83% appearing a single time and about 0.94% taken by the ten largest. Study results and limitations: Reportedly, autoreactive clonotypes were serially detected in patients' blood but not controls'. HCRT-specific and TRIB2-specific autoreactive clonotypes appeared among same-patient CSF and blood CD4+ clonotypes. Some memory CD4+ repertoires had no autoreactive clone sequences.

This chain uses TRBV5-4 with TRBJ1-3; a possible D gene is TRBD1 (5 bases). The sequenced sample was CD45RA- memory CD4+ T cells from PBMCs. This receptor was identified in a human donor with narcolepsy. In DNA, the CDR3 is TGTGCCAGCAGCAGACCCGACGGGGGCTCTGGAAACACCATATATTTT. Amino acids: CASSRPDGGSGNTIYF. The full variable domain, with the rest looked up from reference TRBV5-4 and TRBJ1-3, is ETGVTQSPTHLIKTRGQQVTLRCSSQSGHNTVSWYQQALGQGPQFIFQYYREEENGRGNFPPRFSGLQFPNYSSELNVNALELDDSALYLCASSRPDGGSGNTIYFGEGSWLTVV.